The following is a TCR beta chain sequence with its context. This entry comes from a study of blood T cell repertoires in COVID-19. Study context: Whether acute or convalescent, the COVID-19 samples came from the United States, Italy and Spain. The cDNA or gDNA used as material had been derived from T cells, B-cell-depleted T cells, or PBMCs.

The CDR3 covers 17 residues. Study processing details: How many nucleated cells were present was estimated from reference gene primer amplification. Produced via immunoSEQ multiplex PCR; TCRdb's table is partial and in-frame only. The V and J calls and clone size are taken from that table; D and trimming were inferred from the DNA. The data contain approximately 300,000 clones, about nine tenths of them singletons. Sample: peripheral blood. The origin of this receptor is a man aged 18 to 30 with active or convalescent COVID-19. This chain connects TRBV21-1 to TRBJ1-5; the DNA was not compared with TRBD1, the D call given in the table. TRBV21-1 corresponds to a pseudogene. DNA of the CDR3: TGTGCCAGCAGCAAAGCGAACAGCCCGTGTAGCAATCAGCCCCAGCATTTT. Translation: CASSKANSPCSNQPQHF.